What follows are 21 T cell receptor beta chains derived from one specimen sequenced in a study of blood T cells in healthy people across ages. The use of a sample-barcoded 5' primer and a J-beta primer mix characterized a second PCR of 7 to 11 cycles. TCRdb used MiXCR to reprocess the 5' RACE reads, holding one entry per CDR3 protein. The table shows about 900,000 distinct CDR3 sequences, with about 48% occurring only once. The sample was blood. Receptor source: a young man in good health.

The chain combines TRBV6-1 with TRBJ1-4; D call uncertain. Trimming cost V 6 bases and J 2 bases, with 13 bases left between them. CDR3 length: 15 amino acids. Per the germline V gene, CDR1 is MNHNS and CDR2 is SASEGT. CDR3 DNA: TGTGCCAGCAGCTTAGACGGACGCACTAATGAAAAACTGTTTTTT. This translates into CASSLDGRTNEKLFF.

This rearrangement joins TRBV24-1 to TRBJ1-2; the D is unclear. Germline CDR1 reads KGHDR; CDR2 reads SFDVKD. V lost 4 bases to trimming and J lost 6 bases, with 14 bases between them. This CDR3 region has 14 residues. The CDR3 DNA is TGTGCCACCAGTGACCCTAGACATGTGGATGGCTACACCTTC. This gives the protein CATSDPRHVDGYTF.

The chain joins TRBV6-4 to TRBJ2-6; tentatively, D is TRBD1 (6 bases). Deletions cut 4 bases from V and 0 bases from J, with 10 bases between. Germline V lookup: CDR1 MRHNA, CDR2 SNTAGT. The CDR3 spans 16 residues. The CDR3 DNA follows: TGTGCCAGCAGTGTTGGGGGCACCTCTGGGGCCAACGTCCTGACTTTC. This sequence encodes CASSVGGTSGANVLTF.

The CDR3 coding sequence is TGTGCCAGCAGCCAAGATTACGAGGGACAGGGAGGAGAGACCCAGTACTTC. Its translation: CASSQDYEGQGGETQYF. J is TRBJ2-5 and V is TRBV4-2; 9 bases are a match to TRBD1. In germline, CDR1 is LGHNA, CDR2 YNFKEQ. The CDR3 has 17 residues. V was clipped by 0 bases and J by 4 bases; unmatched bases: 9.

The rearrangement joins TRBV10-3 to TRBJ2-1, with TRBD2 matching over 7 bases. The CDR3 contains 12 residues. The trim removed 4 bases at V and 9 bases at J, leaving 3 bases unmatched. Germline CDR1 and CDR2: ENHRY and SYGVKD. The CDR3: CAISVWEGEQFF. The CDR3 region has the DNA TGTGCCATCAGTGTATGGGAGGGTGAGCAGTTCTTC.

This rearrangement joins TRBV5-1 to TRBJ1-5; 7 bases match TRBD1. The CDR3 contains 14 residues. Germline V gene data show CDR1 as SGHRS and CDR2 as YFSETQ. The V segment lost 4 bases and the J segment 6 bases; nucleotides outside the gene matches: 7. DNA for the CDR3: TGCGCCAGCAGCCCCGGGACAGCGGGTCAGCCCCAGCATTTT. Its protein is CASSPGTAGQPQHF.

This clonotype was found a few times. The genes are TRBV12-3 or TRBV12-4 and TRBJ1-2; 9 bases are shared with TRBD1. The CDR3 is made up of 14 amino acids. V was pared by 5 bases and J by 5 bases, with 6 bases of the junction left unmatched. The CDR3 is CASSAGTGPYGYTF. For the CDR3, the DNA is TGTGCCAGCAGTGCTGGGACAGGGCCTTATGGCTACACCTTC.

The chain carries TRBV20-1 and TRBJ1-4; D remains ambiguous. Germline V gene sequence: CDR1 DFQATT, CDR2 SNEGSKA (reference sequence). This CDR3 is 12 amino acids long. Deletions cut 0 bases from V and 8 bases from J, with 7 bases between. CDR3 sequence reads: CSARDEWEKLFF. The CDR3 nucleotides are TGCAGTGCTAGAGATGAGTGGGAAAAACTGTTTTTT.

V gene TRBV6-1 combines with J gene TRBJ1-2; D call uncertain. The CDR3 sequence is 13 residues long. V was clipped by 11 bases and J by 2 bases, with 15 bases between them. Germline V gene lookup returns CDR1 MNHNS and CDR2 SASEGT. The CDR3 region is CAHPMSGNYGYTF. The CDR3 region has the DNA TGTGCCCACCCGATGAGTGGCAACTATGGCTACACCTTC.

This clonotype was detected once. The CDR3 spells CSAASQETQYF. The CDR3, as DNA: TGCAGTGCTGCAAGCCAAGAGACCCAGTACTTC. This chain joins TRBV20-1 and TRBJ2-5; D unclear. Trimming removed 5 bases at V and 1 base at J, with 5 bases between. Germline CDR1 reads DFQATT; CDR2 reads SNEGSKA (reference sequence). This CDR3 spans 11 amino acids.

CDR3 residues: CASSSYSLGPGELFF. For the CDR3, the DNA is TGTGCCAGCAGTTCTTACAGCCTGGGGCCCGGGGAGCTGTTTTTT. This rearrangement joins TRBV12-3 or TRBV12-4 to TRBJ2-2; tentative D call: TRBD1 (5 bases). V was cut by 4 bases and J by 6 bases, with 15 bases left in between. The CDR3 runs 15 residues.

CDR3 amino acids: CSAPRTGESTEAFF. For the CDR3, the DNA is TGCAGTGCCCCTCGGACAGGAGAGAGCACTGAAGCTTTCTTT. The chain uses TRBV20-1 and TRBJ1-1; 7 bases are shared with TRBD1. The CDR3 length is 14 residues. Per germline, CDR1 DFQATT and CDR2 SNEGSKA (reference sequence). V dropped 6 bases and J dropped 4; count of bases not matched to a gene: 11.

The chain is built from TRBV27 and TRBJ2-1; D call uncertain. Germline-derived CDR1 and CDR2 are MNHEY and SMNVEV (reference sequence). This CDR3 spans 12 amino acids. The ends were cut back, 2 bases at V and 7 bases at J, with 6 bases in the middle. The CDR3 region has the DNA TGTGCCAGCAGTTTACACGGGAATGAGCAGTTCTTC. This translates into CASSLHGNEQFF.

For the CDR3, the DNA is TGTGCCAGCAGCTCCCGGGGGGAATCCTATGGCTACACCTTC. Protein product: CASSSRGESYGYTF. The chain uses TRBV12-3 or TRBV12-4 and TRBJ1-2, with TRBD1 as a possible D gene (5 bases). This CDR3 is built from 14 residues. Trimming took off 6 bases at V and 4 bases at J, with 15 bases between the two ends.

The DNA of the CDR3 is TGCAGTGCAAGACTATCAGACAGGGTAGAGACCCAGTACTTC. Residues: CSARLSDRVETQYF. This rearrangement joins TRBV20-1 to TRBJ2-4, with TRBD1 matching over 7 bases. The DNA end is more similar to TRBJ2-5, so the J call may be wrong. This CDR3 contains 14 residues. Germline CDR1 reads DFQATT; CDR2 reads SNEGSKA (reference sequence).

The rearrangement links TRBV7-2 to TRBJ2-5, with TRBD1 identical over 12 bases. The end of the DNA fits TRBJ2-4 better, so the J call may be wrong. This CDR3 contains 14 residues. Germline CDR1 is SGHTA and CDR2 is FQGNSA. The CDR3 protein is CASSPGTGGVIQYF. DNA of the CDR3: TGTGCCAGCAGCCCCGGGACAGGGGGCGTCATTCAGTACTTC.

This clonotype was counted at least ten times. This chain joins TRBV7-2 and TRBJ2-7; unclear D gene. Deletions cut 3 bases from V and 4 bases from J, with 10 bases between. Germline V gene data show CDR1 as SGHTA and CDR2 as FQGNSA. This CDR3 spans 13 amino acids. The CDR3 protein is CASSFGTRYEQYF. For the CDR3, the DNA is TGTGCCAGCAGCTTCGGTACTCGTTACGAGCAGTACTTC.

The V call is TRBV7-2, the J call TRBJ2-7; unclear D gene. Per germline, CDR1 SGHTA and CDR2 FQGNSA. The CDR3 extends over 13 amino acids. V was pared by 1 base and J by 5 bases, with 9 bases between. The CDR3 reads CASSLDKAHEQYF. The CDR3 coding sequence is TGTGCCAGCAGCTTAGATAAAGCCCACGAGCAGTACTTC.

The V and J genes are TRBV6-1 and TRBJ2-1, with a weak D call TRBD1 (5 bases). CDR1 MNHNS and CDR2 SASEGT come from the germline V gene. Deletions cut 0 bases from V and 11 bases from J, with 5 bases between. The length of the CDR3 is 11 residues. CDR3 amino acids: CASSEAGQQFF. The CDR3 region has the DNA TGTGCCAGCAGTGAAGCGGGGCAGCAGTTCTTC.

This clonotype was seen more than once but under ten times. The chain employs TRBV27 and TRBJ2-7; D may be TRBD1 (5 bases). Germline loops: CDR1 MNHEY, CDR2 SMNVEV (reference sequence). The CDR3 length is 13 residues. V was pared by 5 bases and J by 5 bases, with 13 bases between. This chain's CDR3 is CASSPTRGHEQYF. In DNA form, the CDR3 reads TGTGCCAGCAGTCCCACAAGGGGCCACGAGCAGTACTTC.

Notes on this clonotype: With a much larger clone just one base away, this may be a read error. CDR3 sequence (DNA): TGTGCCGGCAGCCAAGATCCGGGGGACTTATCCTACGAGCAGTACTTC. Its translation: CAGSQDPGDLSYEQYF. The chain combines TRBV4-2 with TRBJ2-7; a weak D match, TRBD2 (6 bases). Germline V gives CDR1 LGHNA, CDR2 YNFKEQ. The CDR3 extends over 16 amino acids.